What follows are 17 T cell receptor beta chains derived from one specimen sequenced in a study of somatic mutations in cytotoxic T cells in rheumatoid arthritis (dated by TCRdb to about 2017). The library was obtained by the immunoSEQ multiplex PCR assay. In TCRdb, the immuneACCESS table is reduced to in-frame sequences with V and J assigned. These tables do not hold every clone; where another copy was compared, an unresolved V gene accounts for under half, and the others remain unexplained. Counted in this sample were almost 20,000 clones; roughly 87% of them appeared once. The top ten constitute roughly a tenth of the sample. The sample taken for sequencing was CD8+ T cells sorted from blood. Source of these receptors: a woman aged 45-65 years in good health.

This clone was observed a few times. The chain couples TRBV13 to TRBJ1-1; a weak D match, TRBD1 (6 bases). This CDR3 is built from 13 residues. V was pared by 0 bases and J by 4 bases, with 6 bases between. Germline CDR1 is PRHDT and CDR2 is FYEKMQ (reference sequence). CDR3 protein: CASSLGGGTEAFF. The CDR3 nucleotides read TGTGCCAGCAGCTTAGGAGGGGGCACTGAAGCTTTCTTT.

This rearrangement joins TRBV9 to TRBJ2-5; 7 bases map to TRBD2. The CDR3 totals 16 residues. Trimming removed 3 bases from V and 3 bases from J; junction bases left unmatched: 11. Germline V gene data show CDR1 as SGDLS and CDR2 as YYNGEE. The CDR3 sequence: CASSERWGGFEETQYF. For the CDR3, the DNA is TGTGCCAGCAGCGAAAGGTGGGGGGGGTTTGAAGAGACCCAGTACTTC.

J is TRBJ2-7 and V is TRBV5-4; D call uncertain. Trimming stripped 4 bases from V and 1 base from J, with 15 bases between. The V gene's germline CDR1 is SGHNT and CDR2 YYREEE (reference sequence). This CDR3 is built from 15 residues. The DNA of the CDR3 is TGTGCCAGCAGCCGGAAGAAGGACGGTTCCTACGAGCAGTACTTC. Its translation: CASSRKKDGSYEQYF.

The CDR3 spells CAWRGRAGGPWEQYF. The CDR3 DNA reads TGTGCCTGGAGGGGGAGGGCGGGGGGTCCTTGGGAGCAGTACTTC. This rearrangement joins TRBV30 to TRBJ2-7; the match to TRBD2 covers 8 bases. Germline V gene lookup returns CDR1 GTSNPN and CDR2 SVGIG (reference sequence). V lost 3 bases and J lost 7; bases outside the gene matches: 14. The CDR3 extends over 15 amino acids.

This clone was detected once. The V call is TRBV7-8, the J call TRBJ2-5; the D gene is possibly TRBD2 (7 bases). Between the trimmed V and J ends, which lost 6 bases and 0 bases, there was a span of 14 bases. This CDR3 spans 15 amino acids. Germline V gene data show CDR1 as SGHVS and CDR2 as FQNEAQ. The DNA of the CDR3 is TGTGCCAGCAGGGGGGCTAGCGGTTACCAAGAGACCCAGTACTTC. Its translation is CASRGASGYQETQYF.

The J gene is TRBJ1-3, the V gene TRBV5-1, with a tentative D call TRBD1 (5 bases). Germline V gives CDR1 SGHRS, CDR2 YFSETQ. The CDR3 is made up of 12 amino acids. V gave up 9 bases and J gave up 1 base, with 8 bases separating them. CDR3 DNA: TGCGCCATCGGGGGTTCTGGAAACACCATATATTTT. This translates into CAIGGSGNTIYF.

The chain has TRBV4-1 and TRBJ2-1; D remains ambiguous. V was pared by 4 bases and J by 5 bases, with 12 bases between. Per the germline V gene, CDR1 is MGHRA and CDR2 is YSYEKL. This CDR3 is 14 amino acids long. In nucleotides, the CDR3 is TGCGCCAGCAGCCCCCTTGGTGAGAACAATGAGCAGTTCTTC. Protein product: CASSPLGENNEQFF.

This chain links TRBV10-1 with TRBJ2-3; TRBD2 aligns across 7 bases. CDR1 is WNHNN, CDR2 SYGVQD, per germline (reference sequence). The V and J ends lost 5 bases and 2 bases, in that order; junction bases with no gene match: 1. CDR3 length: 13 residues. The CDR3: CASSSGATDTQYF. CDR3 bases: TGCGCCAGCAGTAGCGGGGCCACAGATACGCAGTATTTT.

CDR3 nucleotide sequence: TGTGCCAGCTCTCCTGGGACAGAGCCGAATCAGCCCCAGCATTTT. Its translation is CASSPGTEPNQPQHF. The V call is TRBV18, the J call TRBJ1-5; 7 nucleotides line up with TRBD1. There are 15 residues in the CDR3. CDR1 KGHSH and CDR2 LQKENI come from the germline V gene. Unmatched junction bases numbered 9, after V lost 6 bases and J lost 4 bases.

V is TRBV5-4 and J is TRBJ2-4; D assignment may be TRBD1 or TRBD2 (6 bases each). With 4 bases removed from V and 3 bases from J, the gap between germline ends came to 14 bases. The CDR3 is 15 amino acids. CDR1 is SGHNT and CDR2 is YYREEE in the germline V gene (reference sequence). CDR3 protein: CASSLPGADKNIQYF. The CDR3 DNA reads as TGTGCCAGCAGCCTTCCGGGGGCTGACAAAAACATTCAGTACTTC.

This chain uses TRBV6-1 with TRBJ2-7, with 7 bases lining up with TRBD2. Unmatched junction bases numbered 6, after V lost 4 bases and J lost 0 bases. This CDR3 has 15 residues. CDR1 and CDR2 (germline): MNHNS, SASEGT. In nucleotides, the CDR3 is TGTGCCAGCAGTGTTGAGAGCGGGGCCTCCTACGAGCAGTACTTC. This translates into CASSVESGASYEQYF.

The J gene is TRBJ2-1, the V gene TRBV5-1; D uncertain. CDR3 length: 12 amino acids. V was clipped by 3 bases and J by 8 bases, with 9 bases between them. Germline CDR1 and CDR2: SGHRS and YFSETQ. In DNA, the CDR3 is TGCGCCAGCAGCTCGGATCGTGATGAGCAGTTCTTC. Protein product: CASSSDRDEQFF. Using reference TRBV5-1 and TRBJ2-1 for the parts outside the CDR3, the full variable domain is KAGVTQTPRYLIKTRGQQVTLSCSPISGHRSVSWYQQTPGQGLQFLFEYFSETQRNKGNFPGRFSGRQFSNSRSEMNVSTLELGDSALYLCASSSDRDEQFFGPGTRLTVL.

The chain is built from TRBV7-6 and TRBJ2-2, with D possibly being TRBD2 (5 bases). The CDR3 is 16 amino acids. Trimming removed 5 bases from V and 4 bases from J, with 17 bases in between. Germline assignment: CDR1 SGHVS and CDR2 FNYEAQ. The CDR3 sequence is CASSQGSATGTGELFF. For the CDR3, the DNA is TGTGCCAGCAGCCAAGGGAGTGCTACGGGCACCGGGGAGCTGTTTTTT.

V gene TRBV27 combines with J gene TRBJ2-3, with D possibly TRBD2 on 6 matching bases. Trimming cost V 6 bases and J 4 bases, with 17 bases left between them. Germline V lookup: CDR1 MNHEY, CDR2 SMNVEV (reference sequence). The length of the CDR3 is 15 residues. For the CDR3, the DNA is TGTGCCAGCAGCCTTGATCCCTTAGCGGCAGATACGCAGTATTTT. This gives the protein CASSLDPLAADTQYF.

This clone was observed a handful of times. The chain joins TRBV19 to TRBJ1-1, with TRBD1 matching over 7 bases. Germline loops: CDR1 LNHDA, CDR2 SQIVND (reference sequence). The CDR3 sequence is 13 residues long. V shed 3 bases and J 4 bases; nucleotides not matched to a gene: 2. CDR3 DNA sequence: TGTGCCAGTAGTATTGACAGGGTCACTGAAGCTTTCTTT. It is translated as CASSIDRVTEAFF.

The chain has TRBV15 and TRBJ2-3; D not certain. This CDR3 region has 13 residues. The germline CDR1 and CDR2 sequences are LNHNV and YYDKDF (reference sequence). Deletions cut 1 base from V and 2 bases from J, with 4 bases between. DNA for the CDR3: TGTGCCACCAGCAGAGCAAACACAGATACGCAGTATTTT. Translating gives CATSRANTDTQYF.

This sequence joins TRBV6-5 and TRBJ2-7; no reliable D call. CDR1 and CDR2 from the germline V gene are MNHEY and SVGAGI. V lost 2 bases and J lost 2, with 7 bases in between. This CDR3 is 13 amino acids long. The chain's CDR3 is CASSYVGTYEQYF. The CDR3 nucleotides are TGTGCCAGCAGTTACGTGGGGACCTACGAGCAGTACTTC.